The rows below give T cell receptor beta chains drawn from one sample of a study of T cells after yellow fever vaccination. MiXCR, run by TCRdb on the 5' RACE reads, gives a single entry per CDR3 protein. Altogether around 250,000 distinct CDR3 sequences are present, over 4.5% being singletons, with the ten largest covering around 3.5%. The source material was CD4+ T cells sorted from PBMCs, sampled on the day of the yellow fever booster vaccination. These receptors originate from a man between 18 and 35 years old who received the YFV17D yellow fever vaccine. CDR3s leave out the opening cysteine and the closing phenylalanine or tryptophan. Expanded clones get a size class; other rows say once, few or many, or leave the size out.

v_gene	abundance	CDR3aa
TRBV20-1	many	SARDGTSGALGTQY
TRBV7-9	many	ASSPGRAYEQY
TRBV20-1	few	SARDSRTGGHQPQH
TRBV18	.	ASSPGGRADTQY
TRBV12-3/TRBV12-4	.	ASSFRHSYEQY
TRBV2	few	ASSGGPPRTDTQY
TRBV4-1	many	ASSQADRNTEAF
TRBV10-2	.	ASRQGAAEAF
TRBV12-3/TRBV12-4	.	ASTPGGAF
TRBV12-3/TRBV12-4	.	ASSTGYNTEAF
TRBV5-1	many	ASIQGTANNEQF
TRBV7-9	many	ASSNNRDPRKAF
TRBV9	many	ASSVNPRTETQY
TRBV20-1	few	SAIGATRNTGELF
TRBV7-9	few	ASSLALGLNTEAF
TRBV4-3	few	ASSQVAAMEGYGYT
TRBV20-1	many	SARAYSYNEQF
TRBV2	many	ASRKAGLAGGKNEQF
TRBV5-1	many	ASSFAGRPEETQY
TRBV20-1	.	SARIPWEGTDTQY
TRBV7-9	many	ASSLGPNSYEQY
TRBV5-1	many	ASSLGGYEQY
TRBV4-1	many	ASSRLTGGGTDTQY
TRBV5-1	many	ASSLESGSQY
TRBV5-1	many	ASSQGRGAAYEQY
TRBV12-3/TRBV12-4	few	ASSFANVNTEAF
TRBV12-3/TRBV12-4	few	ASSRPARGLSYT